This TCR beta chain is drawn from a study of T cells in Graves' hyperthyroidism and ophthalmopathy. The overall study: Sampling of peripheral blood happened at initial diagnosis, prior to any treatment. General observations from the study: In the analysis, a 13 V-J model separated ophthalmopathy from stable hyperthyroidism. Model-based prediction identified ophthalmopathy a median about 6.8 months prior to its onset.

Graves' hyperthyroidism is called stable when ophthalmopathy does not progress within 18 months. In the case of this clonotype: Antigen specificity is unknown.

CDR3 length equals 15 residues. Trimming cost V 3 bases and J 6 bases, with 14 bases left between them. RNA transcripts provided the source from which TCR beta CDR3 regions were amplified. A first-round RT-PCR of the TCR CDR3 used the HTBI primer set. TCRdb re-called the multiplex PCR reads with MiXCR, one entry per CDR3 protein. Of about 560,000 distinct CDR3 sequences in the sample, approximately 14% were seen once. This TCR came from a woman between 40 and 55 years old with Graves' hyperthyroidism. The sequencing input was blood. The chain joins TRBV12-3 or TRBV12-4 to TRBJ1-4; D is unresolved. The CDR3 sequence is CASSFGFGWDEKLFF. CDR3 DNA: TGTGCCAGCAGTTTCGGATTTGGTTGGGATGAAAAACTGTTTTTT.